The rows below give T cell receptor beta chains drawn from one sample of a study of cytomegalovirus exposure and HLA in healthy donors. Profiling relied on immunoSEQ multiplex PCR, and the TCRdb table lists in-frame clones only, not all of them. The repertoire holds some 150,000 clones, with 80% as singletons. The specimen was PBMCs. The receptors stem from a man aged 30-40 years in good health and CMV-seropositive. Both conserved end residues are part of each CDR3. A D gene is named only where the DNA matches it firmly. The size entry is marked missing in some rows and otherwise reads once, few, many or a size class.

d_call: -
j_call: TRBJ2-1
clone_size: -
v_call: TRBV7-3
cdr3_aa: CASSDSAAGEQFF
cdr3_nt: TGTGCCAGCAGCGATAGCGCAGCAGGTGAGCAGTTCTTC

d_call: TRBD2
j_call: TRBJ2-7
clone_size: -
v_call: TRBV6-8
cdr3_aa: CASSRLGLADSYEQYF
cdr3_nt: TGTGCCAGCAGTCGATTGGGGCTAGCGGACTCCTACGAGCAGTACTTC

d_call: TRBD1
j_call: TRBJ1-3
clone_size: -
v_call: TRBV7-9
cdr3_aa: CASSSTGTGAFNSGNTIYF
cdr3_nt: TGTGCCAGCAGCTCAACCGGGACAGGGGCCTTCAACTCTGGAAACACCATATATTTT

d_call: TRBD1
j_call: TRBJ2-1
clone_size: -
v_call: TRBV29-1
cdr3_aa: CSVEKGQSYNEQFF
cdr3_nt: TGCAGCGTTGAGAAGGGACAGTCCTACAATGAGCAGTTCTTC

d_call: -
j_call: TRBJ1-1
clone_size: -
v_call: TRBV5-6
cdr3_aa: CASSLTGRYSNTEAFF
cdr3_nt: TGTGCCAGCAGCCTAACAGGGCGCTACTCCAACACTGAAGCTTTCTTT

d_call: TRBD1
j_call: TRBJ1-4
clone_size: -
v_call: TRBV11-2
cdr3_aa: CASSLDLGQGPAGGEKLFF
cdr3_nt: TGTGCCAGCAGCTTAGATCTGGGACAGGGTCCCGCGGGTGGCGAAAAACTGTTTTTT

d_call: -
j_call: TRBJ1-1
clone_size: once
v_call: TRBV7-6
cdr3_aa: CASSATRGSTEAFF
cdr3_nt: TGTGCCAGCAGCGCTACCAGGGGTAGCACTGAAGCTTTCTTT

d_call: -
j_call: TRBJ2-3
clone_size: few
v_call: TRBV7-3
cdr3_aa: CASSPESAGGTDTQYF
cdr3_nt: TGTGCCAGCAGCCCCGAATCTGCAGGGGGCACAGATACGCAGTATTTT

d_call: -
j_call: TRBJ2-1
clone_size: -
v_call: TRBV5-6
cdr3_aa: CASSPAARVDNEQFF
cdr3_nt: TGTGCCAGCAGCCCGGCGGCCAGGGTAGATAATGAGCAGTTCTTC

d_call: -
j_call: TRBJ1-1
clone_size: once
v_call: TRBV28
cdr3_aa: CASSPAAGGRGAFF
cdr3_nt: TGTGCCAGCAGTCCCGCGGCAGGTGGTCGAGGGGCTTTCTTT

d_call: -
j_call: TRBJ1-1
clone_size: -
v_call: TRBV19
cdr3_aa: CASSRPRRGNTEAFF
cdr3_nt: TGTGCCAGTAGTCGCCCGAGACGGGGGAACACTGAAGCTTTCTTT

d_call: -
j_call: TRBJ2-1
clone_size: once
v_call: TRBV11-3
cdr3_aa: CASSPEFGRSNEQFF
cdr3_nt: TGTGCCAGCAGCCCGGAGTTTGGAAGAAGCAATGAGCAGTTCTTC

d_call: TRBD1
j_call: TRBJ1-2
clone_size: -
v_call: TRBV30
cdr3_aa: CAWRRQGFYGYTF
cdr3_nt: TGTGCCTGGAGGCGACAGGGGTTCTATGGCTACACCTTC

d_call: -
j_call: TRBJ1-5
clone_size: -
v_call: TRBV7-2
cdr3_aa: CASSLDRAGQPQHF
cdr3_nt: TGTGCCAGCAGCTTAGACAGGGCGGGTCAGCCCCAGCATTTT

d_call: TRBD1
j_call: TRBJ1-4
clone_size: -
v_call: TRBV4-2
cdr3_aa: CASSYGTGPREKLFF
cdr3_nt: TGTGCCAGCAGCTACGGGACAGGGCCAAGAGAAAAACTGTTTTTT

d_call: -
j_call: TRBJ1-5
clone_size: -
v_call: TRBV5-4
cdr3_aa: CASSVGGSNQPQHF
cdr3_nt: TGTGCCAGCAGCGTTGGAGGCAGCAATCAGCCCCAGCATTTT

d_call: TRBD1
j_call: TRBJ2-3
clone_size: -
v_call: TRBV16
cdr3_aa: CASSDRGSSTDTQYF
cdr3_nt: TGTGCCAGCAGCGACAGGGGTAGCAGCACAGATACGCAGTATTTT

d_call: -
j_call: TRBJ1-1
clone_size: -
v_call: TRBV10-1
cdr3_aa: CASSEGDSGAEAFF
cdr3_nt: TGCGCCAGCAGTGAGGGGGACTCTGGGGCTGAAGCTTTCTTT

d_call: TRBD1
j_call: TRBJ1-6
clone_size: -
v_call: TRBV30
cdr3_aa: CAWSGDRGTSPLHF
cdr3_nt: TGTGCCTGGAGTGGGGACAGGGGAACTTCACCCCTCCACTTT

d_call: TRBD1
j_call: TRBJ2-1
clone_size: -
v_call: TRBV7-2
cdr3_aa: CASTEDREYNEQFF
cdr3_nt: TGTGCCAGCACCGAGGACAGGGAATACAATGAGCAGTTCTTC

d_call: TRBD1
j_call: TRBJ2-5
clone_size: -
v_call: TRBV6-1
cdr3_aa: CASEDRVYQETQYF
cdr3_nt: TGTGCCAGCGAGGACAGGGTATACCAAGAGACCCAGTACTTC

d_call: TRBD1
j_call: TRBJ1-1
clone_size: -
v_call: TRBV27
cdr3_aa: CASSLLSQGALNTEAFF
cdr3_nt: TGTGCCAGCAGTTTATTATCCCAGGGGGCCCTGAACACTGAAGCTTTCTTT

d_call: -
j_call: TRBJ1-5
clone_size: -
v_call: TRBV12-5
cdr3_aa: CASAQLEGNQPQHF
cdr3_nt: TGTGCTAGTGCTCAACTAGAGGGCAATCAGCCCCAGCATTTT

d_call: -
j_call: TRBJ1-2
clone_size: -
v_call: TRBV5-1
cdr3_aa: CASSLDRWRGYTF
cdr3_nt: TGCGCCAGCAGCTTGGACAGGTGGCGAGGCTACACCTTC

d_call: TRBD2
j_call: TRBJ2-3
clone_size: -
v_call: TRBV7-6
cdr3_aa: CASSLLAGVPTDTQYF
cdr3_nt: TGTGCCAGCAGCCTACTAGCGGGAGTCCCCACAGATACGCAGTATTTT

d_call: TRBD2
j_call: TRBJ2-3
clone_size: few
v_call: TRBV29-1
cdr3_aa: CSVDWGGGPHLSTDTQYF
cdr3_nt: TGCAGCGTTGATTGGGGGGGAGGGCCGCACCTTAGCACAGATACGCAGTATTTT

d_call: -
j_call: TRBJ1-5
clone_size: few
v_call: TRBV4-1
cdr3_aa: CASSTYLANQPQHF
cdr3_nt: TGCGCCAGCAGTACGTATTTGGCCAATCAGCCCCAGCATTTT

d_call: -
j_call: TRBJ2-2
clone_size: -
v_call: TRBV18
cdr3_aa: CASSANSGESTGELFF
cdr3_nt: TGTGCCAGCTCAGCAAATTCGGGTGAGAGCACCGGGGAGCTGTTTTTT

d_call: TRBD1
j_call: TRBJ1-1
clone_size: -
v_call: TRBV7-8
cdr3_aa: CASSFPPGQGNTEAFF
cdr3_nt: TGTGCCAGCAGCTTTCCACCGGGACAGGGGAACACTGAAGCTTTCTTT

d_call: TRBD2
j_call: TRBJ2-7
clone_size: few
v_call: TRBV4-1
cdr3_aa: CASSPPPSGGFYEQYF
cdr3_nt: TGCGCCAGCAGCCCCCCTCCTAGCGGGGGATTCTACGAGCAGTACTTC

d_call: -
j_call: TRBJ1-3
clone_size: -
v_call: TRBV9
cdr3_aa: CASSVDTSGNTIYF
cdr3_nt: TGTGCCAGCAGCGTAGACACCTCTGGAAACACCATATATTTT

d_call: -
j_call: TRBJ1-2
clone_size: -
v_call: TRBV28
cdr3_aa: CASSQEGLYGYTF
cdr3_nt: TGTGCCAGCAGCCAGGAGGGATTATATGGCTACACCTTC

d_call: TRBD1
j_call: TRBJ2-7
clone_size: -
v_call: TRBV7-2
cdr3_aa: CASSRNGQVHGYEQYF
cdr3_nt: TGTGCCAGCAGCCGCAACGGACAGGTACACGGCTACGAGCAGTACTTC

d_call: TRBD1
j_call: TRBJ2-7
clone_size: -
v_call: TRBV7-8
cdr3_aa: CASSKDRVSHEQYF
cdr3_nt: TGTGCCAGCAGCAAGGACAGGGTGAGTCACGAGCAGTACTTC

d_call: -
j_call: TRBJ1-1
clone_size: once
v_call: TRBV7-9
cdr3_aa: CASSLATGRTEAFF
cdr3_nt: TGTGCCAGCAGCTTAGCCACAGGGCGGACTGAAGCTTTCTTT

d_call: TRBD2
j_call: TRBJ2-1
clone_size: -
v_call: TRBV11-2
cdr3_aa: CASSLGGAGAIYNEQFF
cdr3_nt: TGTGCCAGCAGCTTAGGCGGGGCGGGAGCAATCTACAATGAGCAGTTCTTC

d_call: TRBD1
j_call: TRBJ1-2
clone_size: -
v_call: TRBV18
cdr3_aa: CASSARDRGSGGYTF
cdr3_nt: TGTGCCAGCTCAGCCCGGGACAGGGGTTCTGGTGGCTACACCTTC

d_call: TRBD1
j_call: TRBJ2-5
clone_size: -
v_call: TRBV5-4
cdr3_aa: CASSHGTGTQETQYF
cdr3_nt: TGTGCCAGCAGTCATGGGACAGGGACCCAAGAGACCCAGTACTTC

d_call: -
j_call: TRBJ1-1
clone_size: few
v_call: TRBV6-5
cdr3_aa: CASRRENTEAFF
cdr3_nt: TGTGCCAGCAGACGAGAAAACACTGAAGCTTTCTTT

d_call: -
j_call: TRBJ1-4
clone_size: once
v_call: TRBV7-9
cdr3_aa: CASSLDGSATNEKLFF
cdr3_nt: TGTGCCAGCAGCTTAGATGGCTCAGCAACTAATGAAAAACTGTTTTTT

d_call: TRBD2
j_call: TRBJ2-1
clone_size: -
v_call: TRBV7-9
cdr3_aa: CSSSLSPGTSGNEQFF
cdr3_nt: TGTTCCAGCAGCTTAAGTCCAGGGACTAGCGGCAATGAGCAGTTCTTC

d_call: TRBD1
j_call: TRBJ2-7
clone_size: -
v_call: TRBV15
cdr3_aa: CATSRETTGTGLREQYF
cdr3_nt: TGTGCCACCAGCAGAGAGACCACCGGGACAGGGCTTAGAGAGCAGTACTTC

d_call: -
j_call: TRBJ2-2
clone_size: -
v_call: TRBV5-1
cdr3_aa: CASSLDPRSVGTGELFF
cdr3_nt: TGCGCCAGCAGCTTGGATCCTCGTAGCGTCGGCACCGGGGAGCTGTTTTTT

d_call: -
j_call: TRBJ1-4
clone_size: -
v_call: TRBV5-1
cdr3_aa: CASSLVANEKLFF
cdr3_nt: TGCGCCAGCAGCTTGGTAGCTAATGAAAAACTGTTTTTT

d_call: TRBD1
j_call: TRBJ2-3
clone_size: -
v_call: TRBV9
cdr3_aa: CASSAGTGVGGDTQYF
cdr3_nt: TGTGCCAGCAGCGCGGGGACAGGAGTGGGGGGAGATACGCAGTATTTT

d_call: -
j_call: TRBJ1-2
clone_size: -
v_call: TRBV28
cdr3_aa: CASSLRADANYGYTF
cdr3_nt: TGTGCCAGCAGTTTGAGGGCAGACGCTAACTATGGCTACACCTTC

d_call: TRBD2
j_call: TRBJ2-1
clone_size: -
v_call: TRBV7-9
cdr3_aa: CASSLGLAGVNEQFF
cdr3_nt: TGTGCCAGCAGCTTGGGCCTAGCGGGAGTCAATGAGCAGTTCTTC

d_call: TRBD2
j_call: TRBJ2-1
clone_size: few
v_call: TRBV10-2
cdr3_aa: CASRRTSGTYNEQFF
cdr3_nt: TGCGCCAGCCGCAGGACTAGCGGGACCTACAATGAGCAGTTCTTC

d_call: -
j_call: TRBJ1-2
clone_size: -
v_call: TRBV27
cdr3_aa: CASSLITGFGGYTF
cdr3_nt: TGTGCCAGCAGTTTAATAACAGGGTTTGGTGGCTACACCTTC

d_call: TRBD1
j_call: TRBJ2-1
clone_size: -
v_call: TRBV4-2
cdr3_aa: CASSQGRTGEQFF
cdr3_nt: TGTGCCAGCAGCCAGGGTCGGACAGGGGAGCAGTTCTTC

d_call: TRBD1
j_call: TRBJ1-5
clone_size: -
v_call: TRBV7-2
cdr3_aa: CASSLVYRGSNQPQHF
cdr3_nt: TGTGCCAGCAGCTTAGTTTACAGGGGGAGCAATCAGCCCCAGCATTTT

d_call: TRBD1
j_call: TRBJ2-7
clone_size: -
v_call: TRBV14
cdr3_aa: CASSHRTGIYEQYF
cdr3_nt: TGTGCCAGCAGCCATCGGACAGGGATCTACGAGCAGTACTTC

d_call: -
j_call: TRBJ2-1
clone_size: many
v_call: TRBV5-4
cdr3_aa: CASSSIQDEQFF
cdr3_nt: TGTGCCAGCAGCTCCATACAGGATGAGCAGTTCTTC

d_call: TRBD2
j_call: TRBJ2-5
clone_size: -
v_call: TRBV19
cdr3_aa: CASSLNPPRLAGVVGSRQETQYF
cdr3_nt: TGTGCCAGTAGTTTGAACCCACCGAGACTAGCGGGAGTGGTCGGCTCCAGACAAGAGACCCAGTACTTC

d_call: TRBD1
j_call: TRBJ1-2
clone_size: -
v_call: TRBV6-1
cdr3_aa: CASSGQGAVYGYTF
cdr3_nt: TGTGCCAGCAGCGGACAGGGGGCGGTCTATGGCTACACCTTC

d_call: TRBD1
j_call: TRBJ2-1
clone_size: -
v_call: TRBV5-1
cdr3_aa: CASSWPRQGHYNEQFF
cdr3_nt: TGCGCCAGCAGCTGGCCCCGACAGGGACATTACAATGAGCAGTTCTTC

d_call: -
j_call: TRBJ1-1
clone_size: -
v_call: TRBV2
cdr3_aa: CASTGNLNTEAFF
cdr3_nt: TGTGCCAGCACAGGGAATTTGAACACTGAAGCTTTCTTT

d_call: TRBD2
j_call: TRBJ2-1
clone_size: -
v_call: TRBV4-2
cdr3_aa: CASSQAGSGAYNEQFF
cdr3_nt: TGTGCCAGCAGCCAGGCCGGAAGCGGGGCCTACAATGAGCAGTTCTTC

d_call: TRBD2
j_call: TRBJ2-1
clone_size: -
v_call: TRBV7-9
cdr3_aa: CASSPGGGTNNEQFF
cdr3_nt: TGTGCCAGCAGCCCCGGCGGGGGGACAAACAATGAGCAGTTCTTC